This entry lists 9 T cell receptor beta chains sequenced from one sample in a study of T-cell memory formation after mild COVID-19. TCRdb reprocessed the 5' RACE reads with MiXCR, giving one entry per CDR3 protein. The profile covers about 410,000 distinct CDR3 sequences, with roughly 17% appearing a single time and about a fifth taken by the ten largest. Sequencing input: PBMCs or a T cell subset sorted from them (not recorded which). These receptors were taken from a man between 18 and 35 years old who had mild COVID-19 (a few samples of this study predate the infection). Cell type and time point are not known.

Only a few counts were recorded for this clonotype. J is TRBJ1-2 and V is TRBV29-1; D gene uncertain. CDR1 is SQVTM and CDR2 is ANQGSEA in the germline V gene. V lost 6 bases to trimming and J lost 4 bases, with 18 bases between them. CDR3 length: 14 residues. In DNA form, the CDR3 reads TGCAGCGTGGAGGGAGCAGGAGGTCGCTATGGCTACACCTTC. This codes for CSVEGAGGRYGYTF.

This clonotype was seen a few times. This chain links TRBV5-1 with TRBJ1-4; D is undetermined. V was trimmed by 3 bases and J by 7 bases, leaving 7 bases between them. The germline V gene encodes CDR1 SGHRS and CDR2 YFSETQ. The CDR3 contains 12 residues. CDR3 sequence (DNA): TGCGCCAGCAGCTCCGGACCTGAAAAACTGTTTTTT. Translated: CASSSGPEKLFF.

The rearrangement uses TRBV10-3 and TRBJ2-7, with D maybe TRBD1 (5 bases). CDR1 and CDR2 (germline): ENHRY, SYGVKD. Trimming stripped 3 bases from V and 3 bases from J, with 9 bases between. CDR3 length: 13 amino acids. The CDR3 sequence: CAISDGHSYEQYV. Written as DNA, the CDR3 is TGTGCCATCAGTGACGGACATAGCTACGAGCAGTACGTC.

In its sample, this clonotype was seen a few times. The gene calls are TRBV12-3 or TRBV12-4 and TRBJ2-3; D is unresolved. Trimming took off 7 bases at V and 4 bases at J, with 9 bases between the two ends. This CDR3 region has 12 residues. The CDR3 loop reads CASIRTADTQYF. The CDR3 DNA reads as TGTGCCAGCATTCGGACCGCAGATACGCAGTATTTT.

This rearrangement joins TRBV7-8 to TRBJ1-3; D may be TRBD1 (5 bases). The germline V gene has CDR1 SGHVS and CDR2 FQNEAQ. V was trimmed by 5 bases and J by 2 bases, leaving 13 bases between them. This CDR3 contains 15 residues. Here the CDR3 DNA reads TGTGCCAGCAGCCTTAGTACAGGAGCTGGAAACACCATATATTTT. This translates into CASSLSTGAGNTIYF.

This chain links TRBV7-2 with TRBJ1-3, with 9 bases matching TRBD1. V lost 3 bases, J lost 3 bases, and 3 bases stayed unmatched. The CDR3 extends over 15 amino acids. In germline, CDR1 is SGHTA, CDR2 FQGNSA. Here the CDR3 reads CASSFTGGVGNTIYF. CDR3 bases: TGTGCCAGCAGCTTCACAGGGGGCGTTGGAAACACCATATATTTT.

This chain links TRBV6-2 or TRBV6-3 with TRBJ2-1; D unresolved. Per germline, CDR1 MNHEY and CDR2 SVGEGT. The V end was cut by 2 bases, the J end by 1 base, with 9 bases between. This CDR3 contains 15 residues. Written as DNA, the CDR3 is TGTGCCAGCAGTTACCTTCCAGGATCCTACAATGAGCAGTTCTTC. This translates into CASSYLPGSYNEQFF.

This clonotype appeared many times. The V call is TRBV7-9, the J call TRBJ1-5; D gene ambiguous. The CDR3 sequence is 17 residues long. The germline V gene has CDR1 SEHNR and CDR2 FQNEAQ (reference sequence). V shed 5 bases and J shed 4 bases, with 21 bases lying between them. The DNA for the CDR3 is TGTGCCAGCAGCGAAACCGCGGACGGCTATAATAATCAGCCCCAGCATTTT. It specifies CASSETADGYNNQPQHF.

This clonotype was counted many times. This rearrangement joins TRBV4-2 to TRBJ2-2; perhaps TRBD2 as D (6 bases). The CDR3 is made up of 15 amino acids. V was shortened by 5 bases and J by 2 bases, with 12 bases between the two germline ends. CDR1 and CDR2 from the germline V gene are LGHNA and YNFKEQ. CDR3 coding DNA: TGTGCCAGCAGCTCGCGGGACGAAAACACCGGGGAGCTGTTTTTT. Its translation is CASSSRDENTGELFF.